These T cell receptor beta chains were read from a single sample in a study of shared clonotypes between healthy human individuals. Libraries were prepared by immunoSEQ multiplex PCR; TCRdb keeps only in-frame clonotypes and omits some of them. Seen here are a few million clones, about 92% observed once, and the top ten hold approximately 0.4%. The material sequenced was naive CD4+ T cells from PBMCs. These receptors all stem from a man younger than 35 in good health. Some clones in this sample may be carry-over from other donors' samples. CDR3s include the opening cysteine and the closing phenylalanine or tryptophan. A D gene is named only where the DNA matches it firmly. Only part of the rows carry a size: once, few, many, or a class if the clone is expanded.

V	D	size	J	DNA	CDR3
TRBV5-1	-	-	TRBJ2-5	TGCGCCAGCAGCCCGGGGGTAGCGGCCCTCGGAGAGACCCAGTACTTC	CASSPGVAALGETQYF
TRBV15	TRBD2	-	TRBJ2-7	TGTGCCACCAGCAGAGATTGGGTGAGCGGGGTCAACGAGCAGTACTTC	CATSRDWVSGVNEQYF
TRBV7-3	-	-	TRBJ1-1	TGTGCCAGCAGCTCGGTAGGGCTCACTGAAGCTTTCTTT	CASSSVGLTEAFF
TRBV7-2	-	-	TRBJ1-2	TGTGCCAGCAGCTGGCGGGGTGATGGGTATGGCTACACCTTC	CASSWRGDGYGYTF
TRBV10-3	-	-	TRBJ2-2	TGTGCCATGGGGGAGACGAACACCGGCTCCGGGGAGCTGTTTTTT	CAMGETNTGSGELFF
TRBV7-2	TRBD1	-	TRBJ1-4	TGTGCCAGCAGCCCCAGGACAGGGATGAATGAAAAACTGTTTTTT	CASSPRTGMNEKLFF
TRBV28	TRBD1	-	TRBJ1-3	TGTGCCAGCAGCCTCCCGGGACAGGGGACCGGAAACACCATATATTTT	CASSLPGQGTGNTIYF
TRBV28	-	-	TRBJ1-2	TGTGCCAGCAGCACACCGACAACTAACTATGGCTACACCTTC	CASSTPTTNYGYTF
TRBV6-6	-	-	TRBJ2-7	TGTGCCAGCAGGCCCACAGGGTTTCATTACGAGCAGTACTTC	CASRPTGFHYEQYF
TRBV28	-	-	TRBJ1-5	TGTGCCAGCAGTTTCGAACAGGGTCGAATGGGCAATCAGCCCCAGCATTTT	CASSFEQGRMGNQPQHF
TRBV11-2	-	-	TRBJ1-2	TGTGCCAGCAGCTCCGACCCTACAGGGCAGGGGTACTATGGCTACACCTTC	CASSSDPTGQGYYGYTF
TRBV18	TRBD1	-	TRBJ2-7	TGTGCCAGCTCACCAATTCGGACAGGGACGAACGAGCAGTACTTC	CASSPIRTGTNEQYF
TRBV14	-	-	TRBJ2-1	TGTGCCAGCAGCCAAGAGGCCTGGGGCTCCTACAATGAGCAGTTCTTC	CASSQEAWGSYNEQFF
TRBV7-2	-	-	TRBJ2-3	TGTGCCAGCAGCTTAATATCACCAGATACGCAGTATTTT	CASSLISPDTQYF
TRBV7-9	-	-	TRBJ2-3	TGTGCCAGCTCACGAACCACAGATACGCAGTATTTT	CASSRTTDTQYF
TRBV18	-	-	TRBJ1-1	TGTGCCAGCGCCGACAGGCGCTCGAACACTGAAGCTTTCTTT	CASADRRSNTEAFF
TRBV18	-	-	TRBJ2-7	TGTGCCAGCTCACCACCCGGGACGGGAACGGGGGAGCAGTACTTC	CASSPPGTGTGEQYF
TRBV16	-	-	TRBJ2-3	TGTGCCAGCAGCCAATTTCTCGTAGCGGCCAACACAGATACGCAGTATTTT	CASSQFLVAANTDTQYF
TRBV5-1	-	-	TRBJ1-4	TGCGCCAGCAGCTTGGGGTTGAATAATGAAAAACTGTTTTTT	CASSLGLNNEKLFF
TRBV5-1	-	-	TRBJ2-5	TGCGCCAGCAGCTTGGAAGGGTCGGAGACCCAGTACTTC	CASSLEGSETQYF
TRBV29-1	-	-	TRBJ2-7	TGCAGCGTAAGGACAGTCTCCTACGAGCAGTACTTC	CSVRTVSYEQYF
TRBV10-3	TRBD2	-	TRBJ2-5	TGTGCCATCAGTGAGGTACTAGCGGGAGGTGGGGTCCAAGAGACCCAGTACTTC	CAISEVLAGGGVQETQYF
TRBV20-1	-	-	TRBJ2-5	TGCAGTGCTAGCAACAGGGAAACCCAGTACTTC	CSASNRETQYF
TRBV7-8	-	-	TRBJ1-5	TGTGCCAGCAGCCCAGATAGCAATCAGCCCCAGCATTTT	CASSPDSNQPQHF
TRBV2	-	-	TRBJ1-3	TGTGCCAGCATCGGACAAGTCTCTGGAAACACCATATATTTT	CASIGQVSGNTIYF
TRBV27	-	-	TRBJ2-6	TGTGCCAGCAGTTTGGGGCGAGCCGCCAACGTCCTGACTTTC	CASSLGRAANVLTF
TRBV5-8	-	-	TRBJ1-3	TGTGCCAGCAGCTCCTTGGGGTCTGGAAACACCATATATTTT	CASSSLGSGNTIYF
TRBV6-5	TRBD1	-	TRBJ1-1	TGTGCCAGCAGTTACTCAGGGACAGTGATGAACACTGAAGCTTTCTTT	CASSYSGTVMNTEAFF
TRBV29-1	TRBD1	-	TRBJ1-2	TGCAGCGTGAAGGGACAGCCTAACTATGGCTACACCTTC	CSVKGQPNYGYTF
TRBV16	TRBD1	-	TRBJ1-1	TGTGCCAGCAGCTACAGGGGAAGGACTGAAGCTTTCTTT	CASSYRGRTEAFF
TRBV11-1	-	-	TRBJ2-7	TGTGCCAGCAGCGGCCCATCACTCGAGCAGTACTTC	CASSGPSLEQYF
TRBV30	TRBD1	-	TRBJ2-1	TGTGCCTGGAGTGTAACAGGGGTTTACAATGAGCAGTTCTTC	CAWSVTGVYNEQFF
TRBV2	-	-	TRBJ2-2	TGTGCCAGCTTGGGCCGATTGAACACCGGGGAGCTGTTTTTT	CASLGRLNTGELFF
TRBV7-2	TRBD2	-	TRBJ2-1	TGTGCCAGCAGCTTAACGGGACTAGCGGGGAAGATCTACAATGAGCAGTTCTTC	CASSLTGLAGKIYNEQFF
TRBV30	TRBD1	-	TRBJ1-2	TGTGCCTGGAGTCATGGAGGGGGCGACTACACCTTC	CAWSHGGGDYTF
TRBV28	-	-	TRBJ1-5	TGTGCCAGCAGCCTGGGCGGGACATCTAACAATCAGCCCCAGCATTTT	CASSLGGTSNNQPQHF
TRBV28	-	-	TRBJ1-1	TGTGCCAGCAGTCGCCGTGGGTCATCCTTCATGAACACTGAAGCTTTCTTT	CASSRRGSSFMNTEAFF
TRBV18	TRBD2	once	TRBJ2-7	TGTGCCAGCTCACCACCTCTAGCGGGCCCGGGGTACTTC	CASSPPLAGPGYF
TRBV18	-	once	TRBJ1-4	TGTGCCAGCTCACCTAAGCGGGTAACTAATGAAAAACTGTTTTTT	CASSPKRVTNEKLFF
TRBV27	TRBD2	-	TRBJ2-1	TGTGCCAGCAGTTTAGGACTAGGAGGGGCTGAGCAGTTCTTC	CASSLGLGGAEQFF
TRBV5-1	TRBD1	-	TRBJ1-2	TGCGCCAGCAGCTTGGGGGGACAGGCTCTGATCTATGGCTACACCTTC	CASSLGGQALIYGYTF
TRBV7-9	-	-	TRBJ1-2	TGTGCCAGCAGCTTAGGAGAGAGGGTGGGCTACACCTTC	CASSLGERVGYTF
TRBV19	-	-	TRBJ2-7	TGTGCCAGTAGTATAGGGGGGAGAGCCTCCTACGAGCAGTACTTC	CASSIGGRASYEQYF
TRBV5-1	TRBD2	-	TRBJ2-5	TGCGCCAGCAGCTCCGGCGGGACTAGCGGGAGCCAAGAGACCCAGTACTTC	CASSSGGTSGSQETQYF
TRBV7-2	TRBD1	-	TRBJ2-1	TGTGCCAGCAGCATAAGACAGGGTGGGGCCGATGAGCAGTTCTTC	CASSIRQGGADEQFF
TRBV5-8	TRBD2	-	TRBJ2-7	TGTGCCAGCAGCTTGTATAGCAGCGGGAGACACTACGAGCAGTACTTC	CASSLYSSGRHYEQYF
TRBV18	-	-	TRBJ1-5	TGTGCCAGCTCACCACTCACAGCGAAACATTTT	CASSPLTAKHF
TRBV6-6	-	-	TRBJ2-2	TGTGCCAGCAGACTGACGGACACCGGGGAGCTGTTTTTT	CASRLTDTGELFF
TRBV10-3	TRBD2	-	TRBJ2-1	TGTGCCATCAGACTAGCGAGCTCCTACAATGAGCAGTTCTTC	CAIRLASSYNEQFF
TRBV28	-	-	TRBJ2-2	TGTGCCAGCAGTTTCTCCCAACGGCAATCACCAGTTTTT	CASSFSQRQSPVF
TRBV19	-	-	TRBJ2-2	TGTGCCAGTAGTATCGGGACACTTAACACCGGGGAGCTGTTTTTT	CASSIGTLNTGELFF
TRBV11-3	TRBD1	-	TRBJ2-2	TGTGCCAGCAGCATTGGGACAGCGAACACCGGGGAGCTGTTTTTT	CASSIGTANTGELFF
TRBV7-3	-	-	TRBJ1-3	TGTGCCAGCAGCTTTATGGGTGGGATAGGAAACACCATATATTTT	CASSFMGGIGNTIYF
TRBV15	TRBD1	-	TRBJ1-2	TGTGCCACCAGCCCTCGTCAGGGGGCATGGGGCTACACCTTC	CATSPRQGAWGYTF
TRBV5-1	-	-	TRBJ2-4	TGCGCCAGCAGTACCGGGACAGCGGGCAAAAACATTCAGTACTTC	CASSTGTAGKNIQYF
TRBV29-1	-	-	TRBJ2-5	TGCAGCGTTGAGGGGGACAGCGGGGAAGAGACCCAGTACTTC	CSVEGDSGEETQYF